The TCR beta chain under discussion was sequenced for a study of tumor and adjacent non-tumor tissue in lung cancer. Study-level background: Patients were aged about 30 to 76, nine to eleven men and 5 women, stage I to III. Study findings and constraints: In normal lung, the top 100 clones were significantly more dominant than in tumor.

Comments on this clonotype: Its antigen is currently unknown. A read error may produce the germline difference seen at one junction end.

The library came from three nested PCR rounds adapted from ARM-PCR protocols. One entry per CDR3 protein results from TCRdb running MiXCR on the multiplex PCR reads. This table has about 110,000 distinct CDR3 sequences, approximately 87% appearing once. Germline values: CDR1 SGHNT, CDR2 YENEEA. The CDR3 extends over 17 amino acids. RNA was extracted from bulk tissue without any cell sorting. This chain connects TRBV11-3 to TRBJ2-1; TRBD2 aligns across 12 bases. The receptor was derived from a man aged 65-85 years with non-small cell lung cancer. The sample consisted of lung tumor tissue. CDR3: CASRLLGTSGCYNEQFF. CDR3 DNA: TGTGCCAGCAGGCTCTTAGGGACTAGCGGGTGCTACAATGAACAGTTCTTC.